The 7 T cell receptor beta chains given below trace back to one sample, sequenced in a study of OX40 agonist ivuxolimab in advanced cancers. TCRdb's table, derived via immunoSEQ multiplex PCR, lists solely in-frame clones and lacks some. Here the sample spans 35,000 to 45,000 clones, over 65% being singletons. Sequences were derived from CD4+ or CD8+ T cells sorted from blood, sampled in a trial of the OX40 agonist ivuxolimab. The receptors derive from an adult with an advanced solid tumor such as melanoma, head and neck, liver or kidney cancer.

The chain employs TRBV19 and TRBJ1-2; no clear D gene. This CDR3 has 16 residues. The germline V gene encodes CDR1 LNHDA and CDR2 SQIVND (reference sequence). The V end lost 5 bases, the J end lost 7 bases, and 23 bases lay between the germline ends. The CDR3 DNA is TGTGCCAGTAGTGCCCGGTGGGCCGCCTCCGACCCTGGCTACACCTTC. This encodes CASSARWAASDPGYTF.

The chain couples TRBV6-1 to TRBJ1-1; D is unresolved. V was trimmed by 1 base and J by 3 bases, leaving 9 bases between them. Germline V gene sequence: CDR1 MNHNS, CDR2 SASEGT. The CDR3 spans 14 residues. The CDR3 protein is CASSEDGVYTEAFF. The CDR3, as DNA: TGTGCCAGCAGTGAAGATGGGGTTTACACTGAAGCTTTCTTT.

V usage is TRBV5-1 and J usage is TRBJ1-3; D gene unclear. V gave up 4 bases and J gave up 0 bases, with 14 bases separating them. This CDR3 contains 16 residues. The germline V gene has CDR1 SGHRS and CDR2 YFSETQ. In DNA, the CDR3 is TGCGCCAGCAGCCACCAGGCACAGAGCTCTGGAAACACCATATATTTT. As protein: CASSHQAQSSGNTIYF.

V and J are TRBV18 and TRBJ1-4; 7 bases fit TRBD1. Per germline, CDR1 KGHSH and CDR2 LQKENI. The V and J ends lost 3 bases and 14 bases, in that order; junction bases with no gene match: 9. The CDR3 has 13 amino acids. CDR3 sequence reads: CASSPVQGTGLFF. CDR3 DNA: TGTGCCAGCTCACCGGTACAGGGGACTGGGCTGTTTTTT. The whole variable domain, remainder taken from reference TRBV18 and TRBJ1-4, is NAGVMQNPRHLVRRRGQEARLRCSPMKGHSHVYWYRQLPEEGLKFMVYLQKENIIDESGMPKERFSAEFPKEGPSILRIQQVVRGDSAAYFCASSPVQGTGLFFGSGTQLSVL.

The chain employs TRBV7-9 and TRBJ1-4; tentative D call: TRBD1 (5 bases). CDR3 length: 15 amino acids. Trimming took 6 bases from V and 0 from J, leaving 11 bases between them. CDR1 is SEHNR, CDR2 FQNEAQ, per germline (reference sequence). The CDR3, as DNA: TGTGCCAGCAGGACGGGGGGTGCAACTAATGAAAAACTGTTTTTT. It yields the protein CASRTGGATNEKLFF.

CDR3 region: CASSSGSGGAVGYTF. The CDR3 bases are TGTGCCAGCAGCTCAGGGTCAGGGGGCGCAGTTGGCTACACCTTC. The chain combines TRBV7-9 with TRBJ1-2; 8 positions agree with TRBD1. This CDR3 has 15 amino acids. V shed 4 bases and J 7 bases; nucleotides not matched to a gene: 11. Germline loops: CDR1 SEHNR, CDR2 FQNEAQ (reference sequence).

V gene TRBV5-4 combines with J gene TRBJ1-1; D gene ambiguous. This CDR3 comprises 13 residues. Trimming cost V 4 bases and J 6 bases, with 13 bases left between them. Germline loops: CDR1 SGHNT, CDR2 YYREEE (reference sequence). For the CDR3, the DNA is TGTGCCAGCAGCCTAAGGATTAATTCTGAAGCTTTCTTT. Its translation: CASSLRINSEAFF.